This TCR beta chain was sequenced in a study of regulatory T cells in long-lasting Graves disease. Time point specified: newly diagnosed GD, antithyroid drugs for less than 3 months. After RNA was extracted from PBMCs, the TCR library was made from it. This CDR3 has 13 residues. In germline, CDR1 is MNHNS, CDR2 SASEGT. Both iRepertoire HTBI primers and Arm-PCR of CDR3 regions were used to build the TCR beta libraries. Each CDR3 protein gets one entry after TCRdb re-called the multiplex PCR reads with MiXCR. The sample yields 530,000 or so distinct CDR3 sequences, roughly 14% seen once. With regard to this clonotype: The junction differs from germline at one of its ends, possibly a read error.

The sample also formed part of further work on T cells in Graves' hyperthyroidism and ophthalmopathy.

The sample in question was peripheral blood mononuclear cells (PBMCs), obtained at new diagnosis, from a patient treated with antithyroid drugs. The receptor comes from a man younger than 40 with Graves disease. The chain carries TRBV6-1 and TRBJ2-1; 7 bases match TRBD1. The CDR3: CASPDRADNDQFF. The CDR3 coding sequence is TGTGCCAGTCCCGACAGGGCGGACAATGATCAGTTCTTC.